Given below is one T cell receptor (beta chain) in context. The V gene end was trimmed by 8 bases and the J gene end by 3 bases; junction bases not matched to a gene: 4. CDR1 is SGHAT and CDR2 is FQNNGV in the germline V gene. This CDR3 has 13 amino acids. CD45RO-negative CD8 cells positively selected for CCR7 made up the naive population, which excluded terminally differentiated effector memory CD45RA+ cells. There were no recent acute infections or vaccinations among the donors, who were healthy HIV-negative adults. This sample was included in a study of shared clonotypes between healthy human individuals. Study overall: Donors had three CD4 naive, three CD4 memory, two CD8 naive and one CD8 memory plate apiece.

Libraries were prepared by immunoSEQ multiplex PCR; TCRdb keeps only in-frame clonotypes and omits some of them. Here the sample spans hundreds of thousands of clones, just over 95% being singletons. This TCR was recovered from a man aged 30 to 45 in good health. V gene TRBV11-2 combines with J gene TRBJ2-1; TRBD2 matches at 7 bases. What was sequenced was naive CD8+ T cells sorted from blood. The CDR3 DNA follows: TGTGCCAGCGGGAGGGGTAACTACAATGAGCAGTTCTTC. Protein: CASGRGNYNEQFF.